These 14 T cell receptor beta chains originate from one sample sequenced in a study of cytomegalovirus exposure and HLA in healthy donors. PCR used 60 Vbeta primers and 13 Jbeta primers. The table came from immunoSEQ multiplex PCR; TCRdb's copy has only in-frame clones and leaves some out. The sample holds about 280,000 clones; about 90% are singletons and the top ten take less than 2.5%. The sequenced sample consisted of PBMCs. The receptors were sampled from a young woman in good health and CMV-seronegative.

The V call is TRBV19, the J call TRBJ1-6; D is unresolved. The CDR3 contains 14 residues. CDR1 LNHDA and CDR2 SQIVND come from the germline V gene (reference sequence). V lost 3 bases, J lost 10 bases, and 13 bases lay in between. CDR3 sequence reads: CASSISGFGSPLHF. The CDR3 DNA is TGTGCCAGTAGTATTTCCGGGTTCGGATCACCCCTCCACTTT.

As for this clone: Additional DNA sequences in this sample encode the identical CDR3. The rearrangement links TRBV7-9 to TRBJ2-7, with 8 positions matching TRBD1. CDR1 and CDR2 from the germline V gene are SEHNR and FQNEAQ (reference sequence). Unmatched junction bases numbered 3, after V lost 5 bases and J lost 3 bases. This CDR3 has 13 residues. CDR3 DNA: TGTGCCAGCAGCCTGGACAGGGTCTACGAGCAGTACTTC. As protein: CASSLDRVYEQYF.

For the CDR3, the DNA is TGTGCCAGCAGCTTAGACGGGACTAGCGGGGGGGCAGATACGCAGTATTTT. It encodes CASSLDGTSGGADTQYF. The chain combines TRBV7-9 with TRBJ2-3; 16 bases match TRBD2. Germline V gene data show CDR1 as SEHNR and CDR2 as FQNEAQ (reference sequence). This CDR3 region has 17 residues. J was trimmed by 4 bases and V by 1 base; bases with no gene match: 2.

The genes are TRBV29-1 and TRBJ1-5, with D possibly being TRBD1 (5 bases). The CDR3 runs 12 residues. Germline V CDR1 and CDR2: SQVTM, ANQGSEA. Trimming removed 4 bases from V and 6 bases from J, with 10 bases in between. The CDR3 DNA sequence: TGCAGCGTTGGGGGGGGAAGTCAGCCCCAGCATTTT. It is translated as CSVGGGSQPQHF.

The rearrangement links TRBV5-1 to TRBJ1-1; D not certain. V dropped 4 bases and J dropped 3 bases, with 16 bases sitting between them. The CDR3 consists of 15 residues. Per the germline V gene, CDR1 is SGHRS and CDR2 is YFSETQ. The CDR3 loop reads CASSPWGVGDTEAFF. The CDR3, as DNA: TGCGCCAGCAGCCCCTGGGGTGTCGGGGACACTGAAGCTTTCTTT.

The V and J genes are TRBV19 and TRBJ2-6, with TRBD1 identical over 12 bases. This CDR3 is 18 amino acids long. Per the germline V gene, CDR1 is LNHDA and CDR2 is SQIVND (reference sequence). V lost 4 bases to trimming and J lost 1 base; unmatched junction nucleotides: 5. CDR3 residues: CASSTPGQGASGANVLTF. CDR3 sequence (DNA): TGTGCCAGTAGTACCCCGGGACAGGGGGCTTCTGGGGCCAACGTCCTGACTTTC.

This chain links TRBV5-1 with TRBJ2-1; TRBD2 matches 10 bases. The CDR3 length is 15 residues. V trimming: 1 base; J trimming: 7 bases; junction bases outside the gene matches: 5. Germline CDR1 is SGHRS and CDR2 is YFSETQ. The CDR3 loop is CASSLSSGGANEQFF. The CDR3 DNA reads TGCGCCAGCAGCTTGTCGAGCGGGGGGGCTAATGAGCAGTTCTTC.

The chain combines TRBV5-1 with TRBJ1-5, with TRBD1 matching 8 bases. J gave up 4 bases and V 5 bases, and 5 bases lay outside the gene matches. The germline V gene has CDR1 SGHRS and CDR2 YFSETQ. This CDR3 spans 14 amino acids. CDR3 amino acids: CASRKDRENQPQHF. CDR3 nucleotides: TGCGCCAGCAGGAAGGACAGGGAAAATCAGCCCCAGCATTTT. Full variable domain (rest looked up from reference TRBV5-1 and TRBJ1-5): KAGVTQTPRYLIKTRGQQVTLSCSPISGHRSVSWYQQTPGQGLQFLFEYFSETQRNKGNFPGRFSGRQFSNSRSEMNVSTLELGDSALYLCASRKDRENQPQHFGDGTRLSIL.

This rearrangement joins TRBV7-9 to TRBJ1-2; D not certain. Germline CDR1 and CDR2: SEHNR and FQNEAQ (reference sequence). Trimming shortened V by 5 bases and J by 4 bases, and 11 bases separated the two germline ends. This CDR3 has 13 residues. CDR3 nucleotide sequence: TGTGCCAGCAGCCCAGAGGCAACCTATGGCTACACCTTC. Its protein is CASSPEATYGYTF.

The rearrangement joins TRBV27 to TRBJ2-3; 8 nucleotides agree with TRBD1. The germline V gene encodes CDR1 MNHEY and CDR2 SMNVEV (reference sequence). The V and J ends lost 4 bases and 5 bases, in that order; junction bases with no gene match: 5. The CDR3 covers 14 residues. The CDR3 reads CASSWGQARDTQYF. CDR3 coding DNA: TGTGCCAGCAGTTGGGGACAGGCCAGAGATACGCAGTATTTT.

In its sample, this clone was seen a few times. This chain connects TRBV6-5 to TRBJ2-2; D is unresolved. CDR1 and CDR2 (germline): MNHEY, SVGAGI. The ends were cut back, 0 bases at V and 4 bases at J, with 3 bases in the middle. This CDR3 spans 13 amino acids. The CDR3 reads CASSYSLTGELFF. The CDR3 region has the DNA TGTGCCAGCAGTTACTCTCTCACCGGGGAGCTGTTTTTT.

This chain connects TRBV18 to TRBJ1-1; perhaps TRBD1 as D (5 bases). The CDR3 has 15 amino acids. Germline CDR1 and CDR2: KGHSH and LQKENI. Trimming took off 2 bases at V and 0 bases at J, with 10 bases between the two ends. The CDR3 sequence is CASSPSSGLNTEAFF. The CDR3 region has the DNA TGTGCCAGCTCACCATCGTCAGGGCTGAACACTGAAGCTTTCTTT.

The rearrangement joins TRBV7-6 to TRBJ2-5; TRBD2 matches at 9 bases. J lost 7 bases, V lost 0 bases, and 9 bases had no gene match. Germline assignment: CDR1 SGHVS and CDR2 FNYEAQ. The CDR3 has 16 amino acids. The CDR3 DNA is TGTGCCAGCAGCTTAGCGGCCAAGCGGGGGGCCGGGACCCAGTACTTC. This translates into CASSLAAKRGAGTQYF.

The chain combines TRBV6-1 with TRBJ1-5, with 8 bases aligning to TRBD1. The CDR3 has 19 residues. The germline V gene has CDR1 MNHNS and CDR2 SASEGT. Trimming took 1 base from V and 0 from J; bases not matched to a gene: 11. CDR3 region: CASSEEGRGRYSSNQPQHF. CDR3 DNA sequence: TGTGCCAGCAGTGAAGAAGGCAGGGGGCGATACTCTAGCAATCAGCCCCAGCATTTT.